This T cell receptor beta chain was identified in a study of siplizumab effects on memory and regulatory T cells. Points from the study as a whole: Naive T cells, seemingly more diverse than memory cells, seemed major alloresponse contributors. Of the proliferating CD4+ or CD8+ clones, roughly 80-96% lacked a naive or memory phenotype that could be assigned. Researchers could map only a minor fraction of alloreactive clones to unstimulated subsets.

In regard to this clone: The antigen remains undetermined.

This CDR3 has 15 amino acids. Germline CDR1 reads LNHDA; CDR2 reads SQIVND (reference sequence). The V gene lost 3 bases and the J gene lost 1 base, with 12 bases spanning the gap. Clones were read by immunoSEQ multiplex PCR, and TCRdb kept only the in-frame ones, dropping some. The sample consists of some 87,000 clones, 85% to 90% of them appearing once. V is TRBV19 and J is TRBJ2-5; TRBD2 is a possible D gene (6 bases). The receptor's source is a human donor in good health. Sequencing input: CD4+ T cells sorted from blood. The DNA of the CDR3 is TGTGCCAGTAGTATGGAGGGCAGCTCCCAAGAGACCCAGTACTTC. This gives the protein CASSMEGSSQETQYF.